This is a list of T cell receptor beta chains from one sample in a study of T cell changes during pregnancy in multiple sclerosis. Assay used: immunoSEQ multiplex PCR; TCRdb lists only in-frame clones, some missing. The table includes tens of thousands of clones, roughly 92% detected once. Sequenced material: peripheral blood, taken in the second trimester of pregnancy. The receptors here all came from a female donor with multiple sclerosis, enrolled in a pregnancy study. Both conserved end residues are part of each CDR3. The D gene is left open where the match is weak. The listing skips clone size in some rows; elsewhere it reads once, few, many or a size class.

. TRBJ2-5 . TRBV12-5 TGTGCTAGTGGTCGCGACGAACAGGTATTCAATTCGCAAGAGACCCAGTACTTC CASGRDEQVFNSQETQYF
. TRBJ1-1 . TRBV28 TGTGTACGTCTGGGGCGTGACACTGAAGCTTTCTTT CVRLGRDTEAFF
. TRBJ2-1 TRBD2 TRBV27 TGTGCCAGCAGTCCATTACTCAGCGGGGTCTACAATGAGCAGTTCTTC CASSPLLSGVYNEQFF
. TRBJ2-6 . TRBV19 TGTGCCAGTAGTCACCAGGGATATGGGGCCAACGTCCTGACTTTC CASSHQGYGANVLTF
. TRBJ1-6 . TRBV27 TGTGCCAGCAGTCCCTGGCCCGGGAGTAATTCACCCCTCCACTTT CASSPWPGSNSPLHF
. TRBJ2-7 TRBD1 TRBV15 TGTGCCACCAGCGGACCGGGACAGGAATCCTACGAGCAGTACTTC CATSGPGQESYEQYF
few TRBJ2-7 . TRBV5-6 TGTGCCAGCAGCTTACGGCAGACTTTCTCAATTATAACCTACGAGCAGTACTTC CASSLRQTFSIITYEQYF
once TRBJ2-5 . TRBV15 TGTGCCACCAGCAGCCGAAGAGGGGGCCAAGAGACCCAGTACTTC CATSSRRGGQETQYF
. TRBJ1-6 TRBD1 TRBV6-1 TGTGCCAGCAGTTCAGGGGGAGGTTCACCCCTCCACTTT CASSSGGGSPLHF
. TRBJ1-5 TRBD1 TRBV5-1 TGCGCCAGCAGACTTACAGGGGATAGCAATCAGCCCCAGCATTTT CASRLTGDSNQPQHF
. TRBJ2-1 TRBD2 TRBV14 TGTGCCAGCAGCCCGGGACTAGTTTCCTACAATGAGCAGTTCTTC CASSPGLVSYNEQFF
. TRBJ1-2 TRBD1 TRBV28 TGTGCCAGCAATTCCGGGACAGGGAACTATGGCTACACCTTC CASNSGTGNYGYTF
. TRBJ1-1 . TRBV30 TGTGCCGGGGGGACGACACCGAACACTGAAGCTTTCTTT CAGGTTPNTEAFF
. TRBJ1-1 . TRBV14 TGTGCCAGCAGCCAAGGCCGGGGATCGGGGAACACTGAAGCTTTCTTT CASSQGRGSGNTEAFF
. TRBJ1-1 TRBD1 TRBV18 TGTGCCAGCTCACGCGCCGGGACAGGGGTTGAAGCTTTCTTT CASSRAGTGVEAFF
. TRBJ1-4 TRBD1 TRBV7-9 TGTGCCAGCAGCTCCTCTACAGGGGGCAATGAAAAACTGTTTTTT CASSSSTGGNEKLFF
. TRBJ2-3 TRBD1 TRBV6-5 TGTGCCAGCAGTTTCACAGGGGGGAACACAGATACGCAGTATTTT CASSFTGGNTDTQYF
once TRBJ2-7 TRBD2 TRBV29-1 TGCAGCGTTGCCCTAGCGGGAGGGGCGTCGGAGCAGTACTTC CSVALAGGASEQYF
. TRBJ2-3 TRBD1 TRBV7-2 TGTGCCAGCAGCTTAGACAGGGGCTGGACAGATACGCAGTATTTT CASSLDRGWTDTQYF
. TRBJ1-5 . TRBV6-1 TGTGCCAGCAGGACCCAGACGGGGAATCAGCCCCAGCATTTT CASRTQTGNQPQHF
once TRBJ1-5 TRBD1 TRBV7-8 TGTGCCAGCAGCCGACTATCGGGACAGCTTAGCAATCAGCCCCAGCATTTT CASSRLSGQLSNQPQHF
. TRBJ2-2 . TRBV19 TGTGCCAGTAGTATCAGGGTATCCACCGGGGAGCTGTTTTTT CASSIRVSTGELFF
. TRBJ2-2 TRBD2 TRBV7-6 TGTGCCAGCAGCTTAGCGCGGGGGGCCGGGGAGCTGTTTTTT CASSLARGAGELFF
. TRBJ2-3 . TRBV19 TGTGCCAGTAGTTTAGGAGTCACAGATACGCAGTATTTT CASSLGVTDTQYF
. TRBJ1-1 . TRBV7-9 TGTGCCAGCAGCCCGCACGGGGTCACTGAAGCTTTCTTT CASSPHGVTEAFF
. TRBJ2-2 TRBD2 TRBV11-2 TGTGCCAGCAGCTTGGGGGGGGGAAGCACCGGGGAGCTGTTTTTT CASSLGGGSTGELFF
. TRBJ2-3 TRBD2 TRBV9 TGTGCCAGCGGCCCTACTAGCGGGAGAGGTACGCAGTATTTT CASGPTSGRGTQYF
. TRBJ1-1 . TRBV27 TGTGCCAGCAGTTTATCGGCCGTGAACACTGAAGCTTTCTTT CASSLSAVNTEAFF
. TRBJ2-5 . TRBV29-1 TGCAGCGTTGTAGCTACAGAGACCCAGTACTTC CSVVATETQYF
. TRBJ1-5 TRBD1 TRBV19 TGTGCCAGTAGTATCAGGACAGGATCTCAGCCCCAGCATTTT CASSIRTGSQPQHF
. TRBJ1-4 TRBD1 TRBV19 TGTGCCAGTAGTTCACGACAGGGAGTCAAAGAAAAACTGTTTTTT CASSSRQGVKEKLFF
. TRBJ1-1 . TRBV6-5 TGTGCCAGCAATCGACTGACAGTTGGGGCTGAAGCTTTCTTT CASNRLTVGAEAFF
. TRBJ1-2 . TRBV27 TGTGCCAGGGGGCCTTACCTGTCTAACTATGGCTACACCTTC CARGPYLSNYGYTF
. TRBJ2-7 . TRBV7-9 TGTGCCAGCAGCCCCAGGGACTTGCTCGAGCAGTACTTC CASSPRDLLEQYF
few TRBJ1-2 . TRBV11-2 TGTGCCAGCAGCTCCGGGGTGGGCTACACCTTC CASSSGVGYTF
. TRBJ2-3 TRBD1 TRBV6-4 TGTGCCAGCTCACCGGGACAGACCACAGATACGCAGTATTTT CASSPGQTTDTQYF
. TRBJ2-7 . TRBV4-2 TGTGCCAGCAGCCAAGAGCTAGCCAATTACGAGCAGTACTTC CASSQELANYEQYF
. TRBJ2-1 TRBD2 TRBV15 TGTGCCACCAGCAGATCCCAGGGACTAGCGGGAGACCATGAGCAGTTCTTC CATSRSQGLAGDHEQFF
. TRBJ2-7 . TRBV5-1 TGCGCCAGCAGCTTGTTACAGACCTACGAGCAGTACTTC CASSLLQTYEQYF
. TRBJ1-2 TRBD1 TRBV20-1 TGCAGTGCTAGACAGGGGGAAGGCTACACCTTC CSARQGEGYTF
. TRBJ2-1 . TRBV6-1 TGTGCCAGCAGTGAACTAGTGGGGTTCTTC CASSELVGFF
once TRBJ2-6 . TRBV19 TGTGCCAGTAGTAAACAGGAGATCTCTGGGGCCAACGTCCTGACTTTC CASSKQEISGANVLTF
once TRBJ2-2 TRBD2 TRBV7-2 TGTGCCAGCAGCTTAGGTCTAAGCGGGGGCGGGGAGCTGTTTTTT CASSLGLSGGGELFF
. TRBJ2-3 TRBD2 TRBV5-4 TGTGCCAGCAGCCACTCTACTAGCGGGAAAACAGATACGCAGTATTTT CASSHSTSGKTDTQYF
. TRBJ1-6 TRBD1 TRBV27 TGTGCCAGCAGCCTTCTCCCGGGACAGGGACGCTCACCCCTCCACTTT CASSLLPGQGRSPLHF
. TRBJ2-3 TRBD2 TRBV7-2 TGTGCCAGCAGCAAAGGACTAGCAGGCACAGATACGCAGTATTTT CASSKGLAGTDTQYF
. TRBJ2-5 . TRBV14 TGTGCCAGCAGCCAAGATCTGGGGAGTTCGGGGCAAGAGACCCAGTACTTC CASSQDLGSSGQETQYF
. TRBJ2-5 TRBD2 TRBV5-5 TGTGCCAGCAGCTTGGAGTTCCGGACTAGCGGATTAGAAGAGACCCAGTACTTC CASSLEFRTSGLEETQYF
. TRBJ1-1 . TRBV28 TGTGCCAGCAGCACTACGGGGAGGGGGGGCACTGAAGCTTTCTTT CASSTTGRGGTEAFF
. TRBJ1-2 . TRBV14 TGTGCCAGCAGCCCCTCCCGGAGCTATGGCTACACCTTC CASSPSRSYGYTF
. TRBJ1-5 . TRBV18 TGTGCCAGCTCACCTCAGGGAAATAGCAATCAGCCCCAGCATTTT CASSPQGNSNQPQHF
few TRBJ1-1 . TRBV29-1 TGCAGCGTGACAGGGAACACTGAAGCTTTCTTT CSVTGNTEAFF
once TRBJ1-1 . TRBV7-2 TGTGCCAGCAGCCTAGAAGACTGGAAGAACACTGAAGCTTTCTTT CASSLEDWKNTEAFF